Below, 5 T cell receptor beta chains from the same sample are listed, as sequenced in a study of blood T cell repertoires in COVID-19. TCRdb keeps only in-frame clones here, not all; method: immunoSEQ multiplex PCR. The repertoire holds around 40,000 clones, with over 75% as singletons. Sample: peripheral blood. These receptors originate from a human donor in a cohort sampled during active COVID-19.

V and J are TRBV29-1 and TRBJ1-1, with 9 bases lining up with TRBD1. This CDR3 is 17 amino acids long. Germline CDR1 is SQVTM and CDR2 is ANQGSEA. V shed 4 bases, J shed 6 bases, and the junction held 18 bases outside the gene matches. DNA of the CDR3: TGCAGCGTTGGAGGGACAGGGAGTTTCGGGAGTCGCGCTGAAGCTTTCTTT. Translated: CSVGGTGSFGSRAEAFF. Full variable domain (outside the CDR3, taken from reference TRBV29-1 and TRBJ1-1): SAVISQKPSRDICQRGTSLTIQCQVDSQVTMMFWYRQQPGQSLTLIATANQGSEATYESGFVIDKFPISRPNLTFSTLTVSNMSPEDSSIYLCSVGGTGSFGSRAEAFFGQGTRLTVV.

V usage is TRBV5-1 and J usage is TRBJ1-1; D remains ambiguous. CDR3 length: 15 residues. The V gene's germline CDR1 is SGHRS and CDR2 YFSETQ. Trimming took 2 bases from V and 1 from J, leaving 12 bases between them. CDR3 sequence reads: CASSLPGDSNTEAFF. The CDR3 DNA reads as TGCGCCAGCAGCTTACCGGGAGATTCGAACACTGAAGCTTTCTTT.

The gene calls are TRBV7-6 and TRBJ2-7; D is perhaps TRBD2 (5 bases). The germline CDR1 and CDR2 sequences are SGHVS and FNYEAQ. The CDR3 extends over 13 amino acids. Trimming pared 4 bases from V and 7 bases from J, leaving 14 bases between. In DNA, the CDR3 is TGTGCCAGCAGCTCCCGGGAATTGGGGGAGCAGTACTTC. Residues: CASSSRELGEQYF.

The chain employs TRBV6-6 and TRBJ2-7; 12 bases align to TRBD1. CDR1 is MNHNY, CDR2 SVGAGI, per germline (reference sequence). The CDR3 covers 17 residues. V dropped 5 bases and J dropped 5; count of bases not matched to a gene: 13. CDR3 in amino acids: CASSPTTGQGARDEQYF. The DNA for the CDR3 is TGTGCCAGCAGTCCAACTACGGGACAGGGGGCACGCGACGAGCAGTACTTC.

This chain joins TRBV6-6 and TRBJ2-7; 9 bases agree with TRBD1. Germline V gene data show CDR1 as MNHNY and CDR2 as SVGAGI (reference sequence). CDR3 length equals 16 residues. V was pared by 0 bases and J by 6 bases, with 9 bases of the junction left unmatched. The CDR3 DNA reads TGTGCCAGCAGTTACTCGAGTACAGGGGGCAGGGGCGAGCAGTACTTC. Translating it yields CASSYSSTGGRGEQYF.